Listed below are T cell receptor beta chains from one sample, sequenced in a study of cytomegalovirus exposure and HLA in healthy donors. Data came from immunoSEQ multiplex PCR; TCRdb stores just in-frame clones and leaves some out. Of 160,000 or so clones in the sample, approximately 84% were seen once. The sequenced sample was PBMCs. These receptors all stem from a middle-aged woman in good health and CMV-seropositive. Each CDR3 is given with its conserved first and last residue. Each record gives: V gene, J gene, D gene, clone size, CDR3 protein, CDR3 DNA. D genes are given only for firm matches. Clone size appears in some rows only: once, few, many, or a class for an expanded clone.

TRBV19	TRBJ2-3	TRBD2	few	CASSQSGGPPDTQYF	TGTGCCAGTAGTCAAAGCGGGGGACCCCCAGATACGCAGTATTTT
TRBV12-5	TRBJ2-1	-	-	CASGSPLGHRSDEQFF	TGTGCTAGTGGTTCGCCCCTTGGCCACAGGAGCGATGAGCAGTTCTTC
TRBV7-9	TRBJ2-7	-	few	CSSSRGTSEQYF	TGTTCCAGCAGCAGAGGGACATCCGAGCAGTACTTC
TRBV7-2	TRBJ2-6	TRBD1	-	CASSQDRVFSGANGLTF	TGTGCCAGCAGCCAGGACAGGGTTTTTTCTGGGGCCAACGGCCTGACTTTC
TRBV10-3	TRBJ1-6	TRBD1	-	CAISAGDRGSPLHF	TGTGCCATCAGTGCTGGGGACAGGGGTTCACCCCTCCACTTT
TRBV2	TRBJ2-7	TRBD1	-	CASGRQGAYEQYF	TGTGCCAGCGGTCGACAGGGGGCCTACGAGCAGTACTTC
TRBV29-1	TRBJ2-5	-	-	CSARTGGRETQYF	TGCAGCGCCCGGACCGGGGGTCGGGAGACCCAGTACTTC
TRBV6-5	TRBJ1-1	-	-	CASRVRGGTEAFF	TGTGCCAGCAGGGTGAGGGGGGGCACTGAAGCTTTCTTT
TRBV7-7	TRBJ2-5	TRBD1	-	CASSITGTGVGETQYF	TGTGCCAGCAGCATTACCGGGACAGGGGTAGGGGAGACCCAGTACTTC
TRBV15	TRBJ1-5	-	-	CATSRGGVSNQPQHF	TGTGCCACCAGCAGAGGCGGAGTTAGCAATCAGCCCCAGCATTTT
TRBV27	TRBJ1-2	-	-	CASSLGSGSDGYTF	TGTGCCAGCAGTCTCGGATCAGGGTCAGATGGCTACACCTTC
TRBV29-1	TRBJ2-1	-	-	CSVDETGREFF	TGCAGCGTTGACGAGACAGGAAGGGAGTTCTTC
TRBV29-1	TRBJ1-2	TRBD1	few	CSASGDRPYGYTF	TGCAGCGCCTCAGGGGACAGGCCCTATGGCTACACCTTC
TRBV4-3	TRBJ2-7	-	-	CASSQVWGVGYEQYF	TGCGCCAGCAGCCAAGTTTGGGGGGTGGGCTACGAGCAGTACTTC
TRBV5-1	TRBJ2-5	TRBD2	few	CASSAGGGSQETQYF	TGCGCCAGCAGCGCGGGCGGGGGGAGCCAAGAGACCCAGTACTTC
TRBV4-1	TRBJ1-4	-	-	CASSQAIGRREGEKLFF	TGCGCCAGCAGCCAGGCTATCGGGCGGCGGGAGGGGGAAAAACTGTTTTTT
TRBV7-2	TRBJ2-7	TRBD1	-	CASSLTTGENFGQYF	TGTGCCAGCAGCTTGACGACAGGGGAGAATTTCGGGCAGTACTTC
TRBV9	TRBJ1-3	-	-	CASSTTEVSGNTIYF	TGTGCCAGCAGCACGACGGAGGTCTCTGGAAACACCATATATTTT
TRBV6-5	TRBJ2-7	TRBD1	-	CASSYTFTGDYEQYF	TGTGCCAGCAGTTACACCTTTACAGGGGACTACGAGCAGTACTTC
TRBV19	TRBJ1-5	TRBD1	few	CASSITGGGQQPQHF	TGTGCCAGTAGTATTACAGGGGGCGGTCAGCAGCCCCAGCATTTT
TRBV6-5	TRBJ1-6	-	medium-sized	CASSYSSDSGSPLHF	TGTGCCAGCAGTTACTCGAGCGACAGTGGTTCACCCCTCCACTTT
TRBV29-1	TRBJ2-3	TRBD2	-	CSVSLAGGRTDTQYF	TGCAGCGTTTCCCTAGCGGGGGGGCGGACAGATACGCAGTATTTT
TRBV5-4	TRBJ1-4	-	-	CASSLGGGSNEKLFF	TGTGCCAGCAGCTTGGGGGGCGGATCTAATGAAAAACTGTTTTTT
TRBV13	TRBJ2-5	TRBD1	-	CASSLGTGLETQYF	TGTGCCAGCAGCTTAGGGACAGGGTTGGAGACCCAGTACTTC
TRBV30	TRBJ2-2	-	once	CAGSRGLANTGELFF	TGTGCTGGCTCCAGGGGCCTTGCGAACACCGGGGAGCTGTTTTTT
TRBV25-1	TRBJ1-4	-	-	CASSRAIESTNEKLFF	TGTGCCAGCTCTCGCGCAATAGAGTCAACTAATGAAAAACTGTTTTTT
TRBV4-3	TRBJ1-2	-	-	CASSQDGIRGDGYTF	TGCGCCAGCAGCCAAGACGGCATCAGGGGCGATGGCTACACCTTC
TRBV2	TRBJ2-7	TRBD2	-	CASRTSGPYEQYF	TGTGCCAGCAGGACTAGCGGGCCGTACGAGCAGTACTTC
TRBV7-7	TRBJ2-5	TRBD2	-	CASSLAGVQETQYF	TGTGCTAGCAGCTTAGCGGGAGTACAAGAGACCCAGTACTTC
TRBV4-2	TRBJ1-3	-	-	CASSQGTSGNTIYF	TGTGCCAGCAGCCAAGGAACTTCTGGAAACACCATATATTTT
TRBV5-4	TRBJ2-7	-	once	CASSFGHEQYF	TGTGCCAGCAGCTTTGGCCACGAGCAGTACTTC
TRBV11-2	TRBJ1-2	-	-	CASSLDRIGGYTF	TGTGCCAGCAGCTTAGATAGAATCGGGGGCTACACCTTC
TRBV19	TRBJ1-5	-	-	CASRNSGLPYQPQHF	TGTGCCAGTAGGAACTCGGGACTGCCCTATCAGCCCCAGCATTTT
TRBV20-1	TRBJ2-7	-	once	CSASYRYEQYF	TGCAGTGCTAGCTATCGGTACGAGCAGTACTTC
TRBV30	TRBJ1-2	-	-	CAWSVLRGGYGYTF	TGTGCCTGGAGTGTCCTCCGGGGGGGCTATGGCTACACCTTC
TRBV28	TRBJ2-7	-	once	CASSRTGSYYEQYF	TGTGCCAGCAGTCGCACAGGATCCTACTACGAGCAGTACTTC
TRBV5-1	TRBJ2-3	TRBD2	-	CASSDPASGGAVTQYF	TGCGCCAGCAGCGACCCCGCGAGCGGGGGGGCCGTTACGCAGTATTTT
TRBV27	TRBJ2-2	TRBD2	-	CASSLFPTRLAGRTGELFF	TGTGCCAGCAGTTTATTCCCAACTCGACTAGCGGGGCGGACCGGGGAGCTGTTTTTT
TRBV7-2	TRBJ2-5	-	-	CASSSRGKTQYF	TGTGCCAGCAGCAGTCGGGGAAAGACCCAGTACTTC
TRBV2	TRBJ2-2	-	once	CASSEAAKTGELFF	TGTGCCAGCAGTGAAGCGGCCAAAACCGGGGAGCTGTTTTTT